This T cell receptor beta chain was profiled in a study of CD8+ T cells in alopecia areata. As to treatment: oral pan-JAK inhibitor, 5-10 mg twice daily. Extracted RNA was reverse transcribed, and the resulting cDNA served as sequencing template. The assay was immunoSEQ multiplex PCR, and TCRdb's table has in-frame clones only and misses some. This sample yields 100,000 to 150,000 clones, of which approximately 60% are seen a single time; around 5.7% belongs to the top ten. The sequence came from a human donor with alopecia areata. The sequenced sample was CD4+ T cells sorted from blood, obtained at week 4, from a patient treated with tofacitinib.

The CDR3 here is CASSPGPSNTEAFF. Written as DNA, the CDR3 is TGTGCCAGTAGTCCGGGACCCTCGAACACTGAAGCTTTCTTT. The chain couples TRBV19 to TRBJ1-1; perhaps TRBD1 as D (5 bases). V was shortened by 5 bases and J by 1 base, with 11 bases between the two germline ends. This CDR3 region has 14 residues. CDR1 and CDR2 from the germline V gene are LNHDA and SQIVND (reference sequence).